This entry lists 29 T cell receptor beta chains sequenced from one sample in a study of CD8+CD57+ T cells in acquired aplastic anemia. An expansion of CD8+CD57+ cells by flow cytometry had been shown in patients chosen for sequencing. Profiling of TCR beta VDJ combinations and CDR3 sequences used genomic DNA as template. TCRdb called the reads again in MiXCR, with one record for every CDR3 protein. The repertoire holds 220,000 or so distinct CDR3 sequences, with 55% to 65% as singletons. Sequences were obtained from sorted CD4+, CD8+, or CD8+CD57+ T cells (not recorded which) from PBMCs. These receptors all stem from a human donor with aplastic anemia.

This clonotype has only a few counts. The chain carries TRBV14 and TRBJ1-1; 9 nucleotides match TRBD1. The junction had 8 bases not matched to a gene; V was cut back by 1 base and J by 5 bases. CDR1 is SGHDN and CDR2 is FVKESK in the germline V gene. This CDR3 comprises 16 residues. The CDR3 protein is CASSQVRQGGVTEAFF. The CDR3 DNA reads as TGTGCCAGCAGCCAAGTTCGACAGGGGGGGGTTACTGAAGCTTTCTTT.

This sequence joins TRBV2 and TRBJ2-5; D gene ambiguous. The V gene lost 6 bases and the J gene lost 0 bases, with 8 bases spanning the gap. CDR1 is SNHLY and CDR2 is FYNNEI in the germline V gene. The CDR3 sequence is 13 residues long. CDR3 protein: CASRVQYQETQYF. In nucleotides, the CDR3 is TGTGCCAGCAGAGTACAGTACCAAGAGACCCAGTACTTC. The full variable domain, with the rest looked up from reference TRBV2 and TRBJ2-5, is EPEVTQTPSHQVTQMGQEVILRCVPISNHLYFYWYRQILGQKVEFLVSFYNNEISEKSEIFDDQFSVERPDGSNFTLKIRSTKLEDSAMYFCASRVQYQETQYFGPGTRLLVL.

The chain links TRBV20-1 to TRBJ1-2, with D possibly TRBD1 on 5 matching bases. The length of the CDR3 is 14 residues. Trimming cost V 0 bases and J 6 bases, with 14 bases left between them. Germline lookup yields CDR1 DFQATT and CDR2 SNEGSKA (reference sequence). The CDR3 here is CSARDSLGQHGYTF. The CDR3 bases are TGCAGTGCTAGAGATTCCTTGGGGCAGCATGGCTACACCTTC.

CDR3 in amino acids: CASSLHGANYGYTF. Written as DNA, the CDR3 is TGTGCCAGCAGCTTACACGGGGCTAACTATGGCTACACCTTC. The chain joins TRBV7-2 to TRBJ1-2; D gene unclear. V lost 2 bases and J 0 bases, leaving 7 bases between the germline ends. Germline-derived CDR1 and CDR2 are SGHTA and FQGNSA. There are 14 residues in the CDR3.

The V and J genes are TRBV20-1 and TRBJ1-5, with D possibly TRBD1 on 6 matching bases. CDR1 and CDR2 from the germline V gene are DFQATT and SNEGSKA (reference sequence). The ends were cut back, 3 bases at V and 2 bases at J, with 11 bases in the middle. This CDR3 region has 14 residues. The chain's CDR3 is CSARGGAGNQPQHF. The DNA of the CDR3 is TGCAGTGCTAGGGGGGGGGCAGGCAATCAGCCCCAGCATTTT.

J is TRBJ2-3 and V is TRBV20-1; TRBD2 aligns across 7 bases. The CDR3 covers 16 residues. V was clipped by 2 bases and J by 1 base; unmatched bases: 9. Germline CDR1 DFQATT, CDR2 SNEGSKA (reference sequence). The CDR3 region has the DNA TGCAGTGCTAGAACTTTGGGGGGGAAAGGCACAGATACGCAGTATTTT. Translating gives CSARTLGGKGTDTQYF.

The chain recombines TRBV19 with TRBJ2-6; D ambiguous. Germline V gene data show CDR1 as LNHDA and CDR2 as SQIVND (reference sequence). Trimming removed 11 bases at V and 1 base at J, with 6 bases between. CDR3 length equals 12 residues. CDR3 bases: TGTGCCGGAGCTTCTGGGGCCAACGTCCTGACTTTC. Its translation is CAGASGANVLTF.

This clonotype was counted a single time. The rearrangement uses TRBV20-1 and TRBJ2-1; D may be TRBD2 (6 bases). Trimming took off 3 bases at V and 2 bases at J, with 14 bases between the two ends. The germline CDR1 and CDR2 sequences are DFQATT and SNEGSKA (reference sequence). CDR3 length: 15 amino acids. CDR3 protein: CSASGRDSAYNEQFF. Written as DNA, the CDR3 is TGCAGTGCTAGCGGCCGGGACTCCGCCTACAATGAGCAGTTCTTC.

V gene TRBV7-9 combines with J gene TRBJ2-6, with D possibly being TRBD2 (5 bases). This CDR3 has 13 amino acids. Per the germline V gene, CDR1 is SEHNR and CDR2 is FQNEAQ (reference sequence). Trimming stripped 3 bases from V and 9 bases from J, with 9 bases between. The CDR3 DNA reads TGTGCCAGCAGCTTGTCAGAGGGCAACGTCCTGACTTTC. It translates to CASSLSEGNVLTF.

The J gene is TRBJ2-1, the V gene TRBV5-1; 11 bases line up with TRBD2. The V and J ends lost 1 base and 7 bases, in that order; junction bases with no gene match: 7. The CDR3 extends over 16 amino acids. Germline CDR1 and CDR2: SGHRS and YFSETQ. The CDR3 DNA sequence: TGCGCCAGCAGCTTGAGTACTAGCGGGAGACTAAATGAGCAGTTCTTC. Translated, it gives CASSLSTSGRLNEQFF.

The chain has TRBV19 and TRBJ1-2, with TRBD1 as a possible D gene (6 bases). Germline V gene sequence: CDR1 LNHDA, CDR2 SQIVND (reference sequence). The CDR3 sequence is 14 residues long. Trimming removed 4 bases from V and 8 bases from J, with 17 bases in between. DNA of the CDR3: TGTGCCAGTAGTACACAGGGCGTCATTTCGGGCTACACCTTC. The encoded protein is CASSTQGVISGYTF.

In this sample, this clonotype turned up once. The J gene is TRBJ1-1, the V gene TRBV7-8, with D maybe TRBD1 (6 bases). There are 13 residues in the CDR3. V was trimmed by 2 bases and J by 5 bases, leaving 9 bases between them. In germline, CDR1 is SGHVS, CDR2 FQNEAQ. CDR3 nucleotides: TGTGCCAGCAGCTTACACAGGGAAACTGAAGCTTTCTTT. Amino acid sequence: CASSLHRETEAFF.

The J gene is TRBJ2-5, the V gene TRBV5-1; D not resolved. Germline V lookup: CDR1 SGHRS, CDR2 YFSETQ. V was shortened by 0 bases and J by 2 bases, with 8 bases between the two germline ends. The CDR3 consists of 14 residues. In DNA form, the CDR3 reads TGCGCCAGCAGCTTGGGCCCAGAGCAAGAGACCCAGTACTTC. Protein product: CASSLGPEQETQYF. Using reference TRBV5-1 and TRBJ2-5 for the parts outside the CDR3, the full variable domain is KAGVTQTPRYLIKTRGQQVTLSCSPISGHRSVSWYQQTPGQGLQFLFEYFSETQRNKGNFPGRFSGRQFSNSRSEMNVSTLELGDSALYLCASSLGPEQETQYFGPGTRLLVL.

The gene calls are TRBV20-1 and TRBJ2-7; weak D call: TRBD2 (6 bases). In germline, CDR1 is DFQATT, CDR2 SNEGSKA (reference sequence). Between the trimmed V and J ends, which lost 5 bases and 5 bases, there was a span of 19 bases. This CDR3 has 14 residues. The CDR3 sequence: CSAGPGLADHEQYF. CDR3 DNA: TGCAGTGCTGGCCCGGGACTCGCGGACCACGAGCAGTACTTC.

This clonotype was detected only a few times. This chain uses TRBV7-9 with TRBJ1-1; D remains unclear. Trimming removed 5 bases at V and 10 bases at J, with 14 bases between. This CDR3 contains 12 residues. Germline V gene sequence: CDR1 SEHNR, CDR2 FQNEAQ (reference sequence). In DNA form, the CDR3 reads TGTGCCAGCAGCCGCGGAGTTTCAGGAGCTTTCTTT. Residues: CASSRGVSGAFF. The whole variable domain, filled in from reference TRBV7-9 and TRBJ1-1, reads DTGVSQNPRHKITKRGQNVTFRCDPISEHNRLYWYRQTLGQGPEFLTYFQNEAQLEKSRLLSDRFSAERPKGSFSTLEIQRTEQGDSAMYLCASSRGVSGAFFGQGTRLTVV.

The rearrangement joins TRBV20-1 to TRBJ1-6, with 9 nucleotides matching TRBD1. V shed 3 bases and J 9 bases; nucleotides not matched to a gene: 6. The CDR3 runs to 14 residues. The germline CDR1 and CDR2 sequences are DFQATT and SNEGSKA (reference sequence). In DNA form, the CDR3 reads TGCAGTGCTAGGAGGGGACAGGGAACTTCACCCCTCCACTTT. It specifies CSARRGQGTSPLHF.

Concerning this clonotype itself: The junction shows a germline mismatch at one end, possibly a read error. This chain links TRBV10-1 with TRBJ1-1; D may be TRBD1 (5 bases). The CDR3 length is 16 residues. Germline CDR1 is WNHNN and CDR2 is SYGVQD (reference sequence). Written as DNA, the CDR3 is TGTGCCATCCGCCCGGGACGCCTATCTCCGGGCACTGAAGCTTTCTTT. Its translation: CAIRPGRLSPGTEAFF.

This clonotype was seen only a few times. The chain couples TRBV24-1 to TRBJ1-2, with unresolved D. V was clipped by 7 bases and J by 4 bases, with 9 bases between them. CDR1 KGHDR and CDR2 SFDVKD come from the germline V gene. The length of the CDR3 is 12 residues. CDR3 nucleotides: TGTGCCACCAGCGACCACAGCTATGGCTACACCTTC. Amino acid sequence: CATSDHSYGYTF.

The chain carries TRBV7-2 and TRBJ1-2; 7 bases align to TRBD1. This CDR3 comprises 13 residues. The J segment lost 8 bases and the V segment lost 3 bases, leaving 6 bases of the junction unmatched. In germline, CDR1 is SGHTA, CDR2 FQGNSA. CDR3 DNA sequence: TGTGCCAGCAGCTTCGGACAGGCTTCAGGCTACACCTTC. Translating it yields CASSFGQASGYTF.

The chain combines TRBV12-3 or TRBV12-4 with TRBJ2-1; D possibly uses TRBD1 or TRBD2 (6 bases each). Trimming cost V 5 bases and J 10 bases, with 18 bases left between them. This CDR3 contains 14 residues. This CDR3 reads CASSRETGSIEQFF. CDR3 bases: TGTGCCAGCAGTCGGGAGACAGGTTCAATCGAGCAGTTCTTC.

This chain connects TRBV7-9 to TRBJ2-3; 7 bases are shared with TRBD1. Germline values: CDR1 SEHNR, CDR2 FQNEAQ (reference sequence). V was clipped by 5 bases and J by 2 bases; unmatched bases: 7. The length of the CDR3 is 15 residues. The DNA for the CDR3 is TGTGCCAGCAGCACCCGGGACAGATACACAGATACGCAGTATTTT. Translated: CASSTRDRYTDTQYF.

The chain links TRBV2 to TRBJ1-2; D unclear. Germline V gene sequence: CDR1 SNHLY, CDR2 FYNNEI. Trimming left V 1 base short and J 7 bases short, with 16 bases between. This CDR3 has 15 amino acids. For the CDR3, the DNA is TGTGCCAGCAGTGAAGACGGGCAGGAAATTTTTGGCTACACCTTC. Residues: CASSEDGQEIFGYTF.

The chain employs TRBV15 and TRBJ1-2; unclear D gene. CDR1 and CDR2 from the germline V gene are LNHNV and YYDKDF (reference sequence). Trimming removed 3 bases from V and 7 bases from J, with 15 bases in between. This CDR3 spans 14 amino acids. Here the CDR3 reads CATSRAESGRGYTF. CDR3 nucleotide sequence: TGTGCCACCAGCAGGGCTGAATCTGGCCGTGGCTACACCTTC.

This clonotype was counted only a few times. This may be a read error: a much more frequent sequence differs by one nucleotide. In DNA form, the CDR3 reads TGTGCCAGCGGCGCCACTAGCGGAGTACTTGGCGAGCAGTACTTC. This translates into CASGATSGVLGEQYF. V usage is TRBV9 and J usage is TRBJ2-7; TRBD2 aligns across 8 bases. Germline CDR1 reads SGDLS; CDR2 reads YYNGEE. The CDR3 spans 15 residues. Trimming at V came to 7 bases and at J to 6 bases, leaving 15 bases not matched to a gene.

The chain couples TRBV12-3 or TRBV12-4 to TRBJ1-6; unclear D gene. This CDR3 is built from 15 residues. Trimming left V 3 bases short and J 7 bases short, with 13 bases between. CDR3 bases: TGTGCCAGCAGTTTGTTCGTCACGGGAAATTCACCCCTCCACTTT. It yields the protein CASSLFVTGNSPLHF.

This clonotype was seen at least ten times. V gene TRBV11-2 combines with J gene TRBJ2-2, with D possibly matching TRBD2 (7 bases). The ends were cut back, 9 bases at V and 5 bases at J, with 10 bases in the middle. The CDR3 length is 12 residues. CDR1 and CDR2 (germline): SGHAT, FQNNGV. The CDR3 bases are TGTGCCAGGGAGGGGGGGACCGGGGAGCTGTTTTTT. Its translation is CAREGGTGELFF.

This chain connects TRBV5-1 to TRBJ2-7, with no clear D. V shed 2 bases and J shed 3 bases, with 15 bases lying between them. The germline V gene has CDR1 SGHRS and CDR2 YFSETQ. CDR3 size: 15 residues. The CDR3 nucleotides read TGCGCCAGCAGCTTTCTCACTGACAAGCTCTACGAGCAGTACTTC. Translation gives CASSFLTDKLYEQYF.

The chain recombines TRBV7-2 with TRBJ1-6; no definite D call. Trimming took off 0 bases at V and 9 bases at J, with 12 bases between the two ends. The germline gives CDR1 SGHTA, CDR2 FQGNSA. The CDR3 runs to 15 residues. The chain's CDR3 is CASSLALRLPSPLHF. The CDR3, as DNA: TGTGCCAGCAGCTTAGCACTTCGTTTACCTTCACCCCTCCACTTT.

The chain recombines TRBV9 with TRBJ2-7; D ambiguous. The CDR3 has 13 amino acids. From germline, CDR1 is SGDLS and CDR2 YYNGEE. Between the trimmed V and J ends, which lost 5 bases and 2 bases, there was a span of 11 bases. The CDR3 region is CASSVSLPYEQYF. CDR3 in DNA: TGTGCCAGCAGTGTGAGTCTCCCCTACGAGCAGTACTTC.